The present entry profiles one TCR beta chain with its context. Its specificity is not known. These data belong to a study of T cells in Graves' hyperthyroidism and ophthalmopathy. Study-level findings and limits: Blood samples included most of the expanded thyroid clonotypes exceeding 0.001.

This CDR3 is built from 11 residues. Germline CDR1 is SGHRS and CDR2 is YFSETQ. V shed 7 bases and J shed 4 bases, with 6 bases lying between them. Graves' hyperthyroidism was deemed stable given no ophthalmopathy progression within 18 months. Uncontrolled infections, other autoimmune diseases, pregnancy or lactation led to exclusion of patients. Template material for amplifying TCR beta CDR3 regions consisted of RNA transcripts. The HTBI primer set was used in a first-round RT-PCR of the TCR CDR3. MiXCR, applied by TCRdb to the multiplex PCR reads, yields one record per CDR3 protein. This sample carries around 440,000 distinct CDR3 sequences, less than 20% of them seen once, and the ten largest clones take just under 8%.

This clonotype was sampled from a woman in her late teens or twenties with Graves' hyperthyroidism. Sequencing was performed on blood. This chain joins TRBV5-1 and TRBJ1-3; D is unresolved. The CDR3 here is CASGGGNTIYF. The CDR3 nucleotides are TGCGCCAGCGGCGGGGGAAACACCATATATTTT.